In this sample, the clone carrying this T cell receptor (beta chain) turned up a few times. Its antigen is as yet unknown. PCR amplification relied on 60 Vbeta primers (plus 13 Jbeta primers). Profiled with immunoSEQ multiplex PCR; TCRdb holds only in-frame clones, not every one. The sample has 150,000 to 200,000 clones, 62% seen once. This entry belongs to a study of cytomegalovirus exposure and HLA in healthy donors. Study results and caveats: Previous analysis showed most TCR beta V segments were productive about 90% or about 30% of the time. TCR beta V- and J-gene trimming was later associated with a missense DCLRE1C variant.

The material sequenced was PBMCs. The receptor's source is a man aged 35 to 55 in good health and CMV-seronegative.

The CDR3 DNA sequence: TGCGCCAGCAGCCCGGTCGTGGCCGGGGAGCTGTTTTTT. Protein: CASSPVVAGELFF. The gene calls are TRBV5-1 and TRBJ2-2; D ambiguous. Germline values: CDR1 SGHRS, CDR2 YFSETQ. V was shortened by 4 bases and J by 6 bases, with 10 bases between the two germline ends. The CDR3 is 13 amino acids.